This is a list of T cell receptor beta chains from one sample in a study of beta chain features in type 1 diabetes. Measured with immunoSEQ multiplex PCR; TCRdb has only the in-frame clones, and not every one. The sample yields 160,000 or so clones, approximately 9.1% seen once. Specimen: central memory CD4+ T cells from blood. All receptors come from a woman aged 25 to 39 with type 1 diabetes. Each CDR3 is given with its conserved first and last residue. D genes are given only for firm matches. Some rows mark clone size as missing; the rest say once, few, many or name a class of expanded clone.

D gene: TRBD2; CDR3 length: 17; J gene: TRBJ2-5; V gene: TRBV5-1; clone size: many; CDR3 DNA: TGCGCCAGCAGCTTGGTACTAGCGGGAGGGCTGAAAGAGACCCAGTACTTC; CDR3 protein: CASSLVLAGGLKETQYF
D gene: TRBD1; CDR3 length: 16; J gene: TRBJ1-5; V gene: TRBV4-1; clone size: many; CDR3 DNA: TGCGCCAGCAGCCAACCTCGGACAGGGCCCAATCAGCCCCAGCATTTT; CDR3 protein: CASSQPRTGPNQPQHF
D gene: TRBD1; CDR3 length: 13; J gene: TRBJ1-2; V gene: TRBV28; clone size: NA; CDR3 DNA: TGTGCCAGCAGACAACAGGGGGCGAAGGGCTACACCTTC; CDR3 protein: CASRQQGAKGYTF
D gene: NA; CDR3 length: 12; J gene: TRBJ2-1; V gene: TRBV7-9; clone size: few; CDR3 DNA: TGTGCCAGCAGCTTAATTTCGAATGAGCAGTTCTTC; CDR3 protein: CASSLISNEQFF
D gene: NA; CDR3 length: 14; J gene: TRBJ1-1; V gene: TRBV11-2; clone size: NA; CDR3 DNA: TGTGCCAGCAGCTCACCCCGTCGGGACACTGAAGCTTTCTTT; CDR3 protein: CASSSPRRDTEAFF
D gene: NA; CDR3 length: 12; J gene: TRBJ1-1; V gene: TRBV2; clone size: NA; CDR3 DNA: TGTGCCAGCAGTGAAGAGGGCAGGGCGACTTTCTTT; CDR3 protein: CASSEEGRATFF
D gene: NA; CDR3 length: 14; J gene: TRBJ2-1; V gene: TRBV4-1; clone size: few; CDR3 DNA: TGCGCCAGCAGCCTTTCGTCTAGCAACACTGAGCAGTTCTTC; CDR3 protein: CASSLSSSNTEQFF
D gene: NA; CDR3 length: 13; J gene: TRBJ1-2; V gene: TRBV29-1; clone size: few; CDR3 DNA: TGCAGCGTTGTTACAGGGACTAACTATGGCTACACCTTC; CDR3 protein: CSVVTGTNYGYTF
D gene: NA; CDR3 length: 13; J gene: TRBJ2-1; V gene: TRBV5-1; clone size: few; CDR3 DNA: TGCGCCAGCAGCTTGACTAGTTCGAATGAGCAGTTCTTC; CDR3 protein: CASSLTSSNEQFF
D gene: TRBD1; CDR3 length: 17; J gene: TRBJ2-3; V gene: TRBV5-4; clone size: few; CDR3 DNA: TGTGCCAGCAGCCCTAGACAGGGACCAGCCCCCACAGATACGCAGTATTTT; CDR3 protein: CASSPRQGPAPTDTQYF
D gene: NA; CDR3 length: 15; J gene: TRBJ2-5; V gene: TRBV7-6; clone size: NA; CDR3 DNA: TGTGCCAGCAGCTCCACAGGGGGCGGGGGGGAGACCCAGTACTTC; CDR3 protein: CASSSTGGGGETQYF
D gene: NA; CDR3 length: 14; J gene: TRBJ2-7; V gene: TRBV7-6; clone size: few; CDR3 DNA: TGTGCCCCGCAGGCGTGGCAGGGCACCTACGAGCAGTACTTC; CDR3 protein: CAPQAWQGTYEQYF
D gene: TRBD1; CDR3 length: 13; J gene: TRBJ1-5; V gene: TRBV19; clone size: NA; CDR3 DNA: TGTGCCAGTAAAGACAGGGATTATCAGCCCCAGCATTTT; CDR3 protein: CASKDRDYQPQHF
D gene: NA; CDR3 length: 13; J gene: TRBJ1-2; V gene: TRBV7-2; clone size: few; CDR3 DNA: TGTGCCAGCAGCTTAGACGGGAATAGTGGCTACACCTTC; CDR3 protein: CASSLDGNSGYTF
D gene: NA; CDR3 length: 11; J gene: TRBJ2-7; V gene: TRBV30; clone size: few; CDR3 DNA: TGTGCCTGGAGACAGGTATACGAGCAGTACTTC; CDR3 protein: CAWRQVYEQYF
D gene: NA; CDR3 length: 16; J gene: TRBJ2-6; V gene: TRBV11-1; clone size: few; CDR3 DNA: TGTGCCAGCAGCTTAGAATCAGGGACTGGGGCCAACGTCCTGACTTTC; CDR3 protein: CASSLESGTGANVLTF
D gene: TRBD2; CDR3 length: 19; J gene: TRBJ2-1; V gene: TRBV15; clone size: few; CDR3 DNA: TGTGCCACCAGCAGGTCCGGGACTAGCGGGGCGAGCTCCTACAATGAGCAGTTCTTC; CDR3 protein: CATSRSGTSGASSYNEQFF
D gene: TRBD1; CDR3 length: 13; J gene: TRBJ1-2; V gene: TRBV6-5; clone size: NA; CDR3 DNA: TGTGCCAGCAGTACAGGGGACAGCTATGGCTACACCTTC; CDR3 protein: CASSTGDSYGYTF
D gene: NA; CDR3 length: 12; J gene: TRBJ2-5; V gene: TRBV6-4; clone size: few; CDR3 DNA: TGTGCCAGCGACAGGAGAGAAGAGACCCAGTACTTC; CDR3 protein: CASDRREETQYF
D gene: TRBD2; CDR3 length: 16; J gene: TRBJ2-7; V gene: TRBV7-8; clone size: few; CDR3 DNA: TGTGCCAGCAGCTTCTCCTCTAGCGGGAGGGCCTACGAGCAGTACTTC; CDR3 protein: CASSFSSSGRAYEQYF
D gene: TRBD2; CDR3 length: 15; J gene: TRBJ2-5; V gene: TRBV7-3; clone size: few; CDR3 DNA: TGTGCCAGCAGCCCACTAGCGGGAGTTCCGGAGACCCAGTACTTC; CDR3 protein: CASSPLAGVPETQYF
D gene: TRBD2; CDR3 length: 17; J gene: TRBJ2-3; V gene: TRBV7-3; clone size: few; CDR3 DNA: TGTGCCAGCAGCTTAACGGGTGCTAGCGGGGTCACAGATACGCAGTATTTT; CDR3 protein: CASSLTGASGVTDTQYF
D gene: TRBD2; CDR3 length: 15; J gene: TRBJ2-1; V gene: TRBV4-1; clone size: NA; CDR3 DNA: TGCGCCAGCAGCCAATCTGGCGGGGGGTACAATGAGCAGTTCTTC; CDR3 protein: CASSQSGGGYNEQFF
D gene: NA; CDR3 length: 11; J gene: TRBJ2-1; V gene: TRBV7-9; clone size: few; CDR3 DNA: TGTGCCAGCAGCCCATCACGGGAGCAGTTCTTC; CDR3 protein: CASSPSREQFF
D gene: NA; CDR3 length: 14; J gene: TRBJ2-3; V gene: TRBV11-3; clone size: few; CDR3 DNA: TGTGCCAGCAGCCCAAGGGGGACCACAGATACGCAGTATTTT; CDR3 protein: CASSPRGTTDTQYF
D gene: NA; CDR3 length: 15; J gene: TRBJ2-1; V gene: TRBV5-6; clone size: NA; CDR3 DNA: TGTGCCAGCAGCCCCGACTTGAGCTCCTACAATGAGCAGTTCTTC; CDR3 protein: CASSPDLSSYNEQFF
D gene: NA; CDR3 length: 14; J gene: TRBJ2-7; V gene: TRBV10-3; clone size: NA; CDR3 DNA: TGTGCCATCAGGCCGACAGTTGACTCCTACGAGCAGTACTTC; CDR3 protein: CAIRPTVDSYEQYF
D gene: TRBD1; CDR3 length: 16; J gene: TRBJ2-2; V gene: TRBV12-5; clone size: NA; CDR3 DNA: TGTGCTAGTGGATATACAGGGGATTGGAACACCGGGGAGCTGTTTTTT; CDR3 protein: CASGYTGDWNTGELFF
D gene: NA; CDR3 length: 12; J gene: TRBJ1-1; V gene: TRBV29-1; clone size: NA; CDR3 DNA: TGCAGCACAACAGTGGAGAACACTGAAGCTTTCTTT; CDR3 protein: CSTTVENTEAFF
D gene: NA; CDR3 length: 14; J gene: TRBJ2-5; V gene: TRBV27; clone size: many; CDR3 DNA: TGTGCCAGCAGTTTATCGCGCTTTCAAGAGACCCAGTACTTC; CDR3 protein: CASSLSRFQETQYF
D gene: TRBD2; CDR3 length: 15; J gene: TRBJ2-7; V gene: TRBV15; clone size: few; CDR3 DNA: TGTGCCACCAGCAACGACTTGGCGGGAGGGTCCGAGCAGTACTTC; CDR3 protein: CATSNDLAGGSEQYF
D gene: TRBD1; CDR3 length: 19; J gene: TRBJ1-2; V gene: TRBV10-3; clone size: NA; CDR3 DNA: TGTGCCATCAGTGAGAAAACCGGGACAGGGATTTCCGTAGACTATGGCTACACCTTC; CDR3 protein: CAISEKTGTGISVDYGYTF
D gene: TRBD1; CDR3 length: 15; J gene: TRBJ2-1; V gene: TRBV7-2; clone size: few; CDR3 DNA: TGTGCCAGCAGCCCGGGACAGTGGTCCTACAATGAGCAGTTCTTC; CDR3 protein: CASSPGQWSYNEQFF
D gene: TRBD2; CDR3 length: 13; J gene: TRBJ2-1; V gene: TRBV11-3; clone size: NA; CDR3 DNA: TGTGCCAGTCGCTATCGGGAGGATGGTGAGCAGTTCTTC; CDR3 protein: CASRYREDGEQFF
D gene: NA; CDR3 length: 14; J gene: TRBJ2-3; V gene: TRBV11-2; clone size: few; CDR3 DNA: TGTGCCAGCAGCTTAGATGGCAGCACAGATACGCAGTATTTT; CDR3 protein: CASSLDGSTDTQYF
D gene: NA; CDR3 length: 14; J gene: TRBJ2-5; V gene: TRBV2; clone size: few; CDR3 DNA: TGTGCCAGCAGTTTAGTCGGGGTCCCAGAGACCCAGTACTTC; CDR3 protein: CASSLVGVPETQYF
D gene: TRBD2; CDR3 length: 18; J gene: TRBJ2-5; V gene: TRBV5-1; clone size: few; CDR3 DNA: TGCGCCAGCAGCCGTGGAGGACTAGCGGGAGTGGGGCAAGAGACCCAGTACTTC; CDR3 protein: CASSRGGLAGVGQETQYF
D gene: TRBD1; CDR3 length: 17; J gene: TRBJ1-4; V gene: TRBV28; clone size: NA; CDR3 DNA: TGTGCCAGCAGTTCATCCACAGCTGGACAGGGCGATGAAAAACTGTTTTTT; CDR3 protein: CASSSSTAGQGDEKLFF
D gene: NA; CDR3 length: 16; J gene: TRBJ2-7; V gene: TRBV7-9; clone size: few; CDR3 DNA: TGTGCCAGCAGCCAAGGGGCGGGAACGGGCAGCGACGAGCAGTACTTC; CDR3 protein: CASSQGAGTGSDEQYF
D gene: TRBD2; CDR3 length: 14; J gene: TRBJ2-5; V gene: TRBV29-1; clone size: NA; CDR3 DNA: TGCAGCGTTGAAGATCATTTAGCGGGAGAGACCCAGTACTTC; CDR3 protein: CSVEDHLAGETQYF
D gene: NA; CDR3 length: 12; J gene: TRBJ2-7; V gene: TRBV2; clone size: few; CDR3 DNA: TGTGCCAGCAGGGGGAGCTCCTACGAGCAGTACTTC; CDR3 protein: CASRGSSYEQYF
D gene: TRBD2; CDR3 length: 19; J gene: TRBJ2-1; V gene: TRBV14; clone size: NA; CDR3 DNA: TGTGCCAGCAGCCGAGGACTAGCGGGTCGTCGGAGCTCCTACAATGAGCAGTTCTTC; CDR3 protein: CASSRGLAGRRSSYNEQFF
D gene: NA; CDR3 length: 12; J gene: TRBJ2-3; V gene: TRBV11-3; clone size: few; CDR3 DNA: TGTGCCAGCAGCTCAGGGATTACAACGCAGTATTTT; CDR3 protein: CASSSGITTQYF
D gene: NA; CDR3 length: 14; J gene: TRBJ1-1; V gene: TRBV7-3; clone size: few; CDR3 DNA: TGTGCCAGCAGCTTAGTTCCAGGGGAGACTGAAGCTTTCTTT; CDR3 protein: CASSLVPGETEAFF
D gene: TRBD2; CDR3 length: 14; J gene: TRBJ2-3; V gene: TRBV29-1; clone size: NA; CDR3 DNA: TGCAGCGTTGACCCCAGCGGGGCCACAGATACGCAGTATTTT; CDR3 protein: CSVDPSGATDTQYF
D gene: NA; CDR3 length: 17; J gene: TRBJ1-2; V gene: TRBV11-2; clone size: NA; CDR3 DNA: TGTGCCAGCAGCTTAGGCAAAAACCCACTCCAAGACTATGGCTACACCTTC; CDR3 protein: CASSLGKNPLQDYGYTF
D gene: NA; CDR3 length: 15; J gene: TRBJ2-1; V gene: TRBV5-1; clone size: few; CDR3 DNA: TGCGCCAGCAGCTCCCGGACAAACTCCTACAATGAGCAGTTCTTC; CDR3 protein: CASSSRTNSYNEQFF
D gene: TRBD1; CDR3 length: 13; J gene: TRBJ1-4; V gene: TRBV29-1; clone size: NA; CDR3 DNA: TGCAGCGTCGTGACAGGGTCTAATGAAAAACTGTTTTTT; CDR3 protein: CSVVTGSNEKLFF
D gene: NA; CDR3 length: 15; J gene: TRBJ2-3; V gene: TRBV18; clone size: few; CDR3 DNA: TGTGCCAGCTCACTCCGACAGCCAAGCACAGATACGCAGTATTTT; CDR3 protein: CASSLRQPSTDTQYF
D gene: TRBD2; CDR3 length: 17; J gene: TRBJ2-1; V gene: TRBV28; clone size: many; CDR3 DNA: TGTGCCAGCAGGGGTCTAGCGGGAGTATTCTCCTACAATGAGCAGTTCTTC; CDR3 protein: CASRGLAGVFSYNEQFF
D gene: NA; CDR3 length: 13; J gene: TRBJ2-7; V gene: TRBV7-3; clone size: few; CDR3 DNA: TGTGCCAGCAGCCCTAGCGAGTCCTACGAGCAGTACTTC; CDR3 protein: CASSPSESYEQYF
D gene: NA; CDR3 length: 13; J gene: TRBJ2-3; V gene: TRBV18; clone size: NA; CDR3 DNA: TGTGCCAGCTCAAGGGACATCACAGATACGCAGTATTTT; CDR3 protein: CASSRDITDTQYF
D gene: TRBD1; CDR3 length: 14; J gene: TRBJ2-7; V gene: TRBV27; clone size: few; CDR3 DNA: TGTGCCAGCAGTTTTAGGGACAGGTCCTACGAGCAGTACTTC; CDR3 protein: CASSFRDRSYEQYF
D gene: TRBD1; CDR3 length: 18; J gene: TRBJ2-5; V gene: TRBV7-9; clone size: few; CDR3 DNA: TGTGCCAGCAGCTTAGCCCCCCTAGGTCGACAGGGGAACGGGACCCAGTACTTC; CDR3 protein: CASSLAPLGRQGNGTQYF
D gene: TRBD2; CDR3 length: 16; J gene: TRBJ2-2; V gene: TRBV11-1; clone size: few; CDR3 DNA: TGTGCCAGCAGCTTCGGACTAGCGGGAAACACCGGGGAGCTGTTTTTT; CDR3 protein: CASSFGLAGNTGELFF
D gene: TRBD1; CDR3 length: 13; J gene: TRBJ2-7; V gene: TRBV5-6; clone size: few; CDR3 DNA: TGTGCCAGCAGCCGACAGGGGTTCAACGAGCAGTACTTC; CDR3 protein: CASSRQGFNEQYF
D gene: TRBD1; CDR3 length: 12; J gene: TRBJ1-1; V gene: TRBV11-2; clone size: few; CDR3 DNA: TGTGCCAGCAGCACGACAGGGGTCGGGGCTTTCTTT; CDR3 protein: CASSTTGVGAFF
D gene: NA; CDR3 length: 16; J gene: TRBJ1-1; V gene: TRBV15; clone size: few; CDR3 DNA: TGTGCCACCAGCAGAGATCCGGCGGGGATGAACACTGAAGCTTTCTTT; CDR3 protein: CATSRDPAGMNTEAFF
D gene: NA; CDR3 length: 14; J gene: TRBJ2-1; V gene: TRBV7-9; clone size: NA; CDR3 DNA: TGTGCCAGCAGCTTAGGCAGCTCCTACAATGAGCAGTTCTTC; CDR3 protein: CASSLGSSYNEQFF